This T cell receptor beta chain emerged from a study of glioma-infiltrating T cells. TCR alpha and beta CDR3 regions were amplified from RNA using iRepertoire nested multiplex PCR. For one-step reverse transcription and amplification, about 85-400 ng of tissue mRNA or PBMC total RNA was used. TCRdb itself ran the multiplex PCR reads through MiXCR, one entry per CDR3 protein. The sample lists around 99,000 distinct CDR3 sequences; about 25% were seen once. CDR3 size: 13 residues. The germline V gene encodes CDR1 DFQATT and CDR2 SNEGSKA (reference sequence). Trimming pared 3 bases from V and 2 bases from J, leaving 11 bases between. Study observations and caveats: CDR3 overlap between tissue and blood was very small. Gliomas, especially low-grade, showed above-expected tissue-blood divergence; non-neoplastic patients showed below.

This clonotype was recorded many times. Its antigen is not identified. The chain carries TRBV20-1 and TRBJ2-7, with D unresolved. The sample was glioma tissue, nonneoplastic brain tissue, or PBMCs (not recorded which). The TCR sequence derives from a human donor with low-grade glioma or glioblastoma, undergoing nonglioma brain surgery, or in good health (not recorded which). In DNA form, the CDR3 reads TGCAGTGCTAGGGGGAACATTGCCTACGAGCAGTACTTC. Translated: CSARGNIAYEQYF.